The 30 T cell receptor beta chains in this list originate from one sample, sequenced in a study of CD4 T cells in relation to SARS-CoV-2 and coronaviruses. Generated by immunoSEQ multiplex PCR, the TCRdb table keeps only in-frame clones and is missing some. The repertoire holds 18,000 or so clones, around 70% seen once, with over 25% in the top ten. CD4+ T cells from unexposed donors were obtained before the COVID-19 pandemic (2011-2018). Isolation of CD4+ T cells took place after around eleven days in culture. These TCRs are of unknown antigen specificity. The sample comprised CD4+ T cells from PBMCs, cultured in vitro. The origin of the receptors is a human donor in good health.

V gene TRBV20-1 combines with J gene TRBJ2-5; D not certain. CDR1 is DFQATT and CDR2 is SNEGSKA in the germline V gene (reference sequence). The CDR3 has 12 amino acids. Trimming stripped 3 bases from V and 5 bases from J, with 10 bases between. The CDR3 sequence is CSASRPRETQYF. CDR3 DNA: TGCAGTGCTAGTAGACCTCGGGAGACCCAGTACTTC.

The chain recombines TRBV15 with TRBJ2-1; 8 bases are a match to TRBD1. The CDR3 runs 16 residues. Germline V gene sequence: CDR1 LNHNV, CDR2 YYDKDF (reference sequence). Trimming cost V 4 bases and J 7 bases; bases outside gene matches: 12. The CDR3 loop reads CATSKDLTGARNEQFF. Written as DNA, the CDR3 is TGTGCCACCAGCAAAGACCTGACAGGGGCTCGGAATGAGCAGTTCTTC.

The chain joins TRBV5-6 to TRBJ2-7; D gene ambiguous. V lost 3 bases to trimming and J lost 3 bases, with 7 bases between them. The CDR3 is 12 amino acids. Looked up from germline, CDR1 is SGHDT and CDR2 is YYEEEE. The CDR3 nucleotides are TGTGCCAGCAGCTACTCTCTCTACGAGCAGTACTTC. Translating gives CASSYSLYEQYF.

V and J are TRBV5-1 and TRBJ2-5; TRBD2 agrees at 8 bases. Germline assignment: CDR1 SGHRS and CDR2 YFSETQ. The CDR3 consists of 14 residues. The junction had 7 bases not matched to a gene; V was cut back by 4 bases and J by 5 bases. The CDR3 DNA sequence: TGCGCCAGCAGCACCGGGACTAGTGAGGAGACCCAGTACTTC. Protein: CASSTGTSEETQYF.

V usage is TRBV6-5 and J usage is TRBJ1-4, with TRBD1 as a possible D gene (5 bases). The CDR3 is made up of 13 amino acids. Between the trimmed V and J ends, which lost 4 bases and 13 bases, there was a span of 16 bases. CDR1 is MNHEY, CDR2 SVGAGI, per germline. This CDR3 reads CASSSEGPSGLFF. In DNA, the CDR3 is TGTGCCAGCAGTTCCGAGGGGCCATCAGGACTGTTTTTT.

This clone has only a few counts. The J gene is TRBJ1-1, the V gene TRBV19; 7 bases match TRBD1. The J segment lost 4 bases and the V segment lost 9 bases, leaving 5 bases of the junction unmatched. The V gene's germline CDR1 is LNHDA and CDR2 SQIVND (reference sequence). CDR3 size: 12 residues. The CDR3 loop is CASRGQATEAFF. CDR3 DNA: TGTGCCAGCCGCGGACAGGCCACTGAAGCTTTCTTT. Based on the CDR3 plus reference TRBV19 and TRBJ1-1, the full variable domain is DGGITQSPKYLFRKEGQNVTLSCEQNLNHDAMYWYRQDPGQGLRLIYYSQIVNDFQKGDIAEGYSVSREKKESFPLTVTSAQKNPTAFYLCASRGQATEAFFGQGTRLTVV.

This sequence joins TRBV19 and TRBJ2-3; the D is unclear. The CDR3 spans 14 residues. Germline CDR1 reads LNHDA; CDR2 reads SQIVND (reference sequence). V lost 1 base, J lost 4 bases, and 9 bases lay in between. CDR3 sequence (DNA): TGTGCCAGTAGTATAGGGCAGAGAGCAGATACGCAGTATTTT. Translation: CASSIGQRADTQYF.

This chain joins TRBV10-1 and TRBJ2-2; TRBD1 might be the D (5 bases). The germline CDR1 and CDR2 sequences are WNHNN and SYGVQD (reference sequence). The V gene lost 4 bases and the J gene lost 5 bases, with 8 bases spanning the gap. This CDR3 region has 13 residues. The CDR3: CASSGGWTGELFF. Here the CDR3 DNA reads TGCGCCAGCAGTGGGGGCTGGACCGGGGAGCTGTTTTTT.

The J gene is TRBJ2-5, the V gene TRBV5-1; TRBD2 is a possible D gene (5 bases). The germline V gene has CDR1 SGHRS and CDR2 YFSETQ. The germline V and J ends were trimmed by 0 bases and 2 bases, with 8 bases remaining between them. The CDR3 contains 14 residues. The CDR3 region is CASSLGSGQETQYF. CDR3 nucleotides: TGCGCCAGCAGCTTGGGGAGCGGTCAAGAGACCCAGTACTTC.

V is TRBV15 and J is TRBJ2-2; the D gene is possibly TRBD2 (5 bases). The germline CDR1 and CDR2 sequences are LNHNV and YYDKDF (reference sequence). V gave up 3 bases and J gave up 7 bases, with 9 bases separating them. The CDR3 length is 13 residues. The CDR3 loop is CATSSPDYGELFF. The CDR3 nucleotides read TGTGCCACCAGCAGTCCCGACTACGGGGAGCTGTTTTTT.

This chain joins TRBV5-1 and TRBJ2-3, with a possible D match to TRBD1 (6 bases). The CDR3 spans 14 residues. Germline V lookup: CDR1 SGHRS, CDR2 YFSETQ. V was cut by 2 bases and J by 2 bases, with 9 bases left in between. As DNA, the CDR3 is TGCGCCAGCAGCTTACAGGGACACACAGATACGCAGTATTTT. This encodes CASSLQGHTDTQYF.

V is TRBV9 and J is TRBJ2-3; D remains ambiguous. Germline V gives CDR1 SGDLS, CDR2 YYNGEE. V was trimmed by 4 bases and J by 6 bases, leaving 9 bases between them. This CDR3 contains 12 residues. The DNA of the CDR3 is TGTGCCAGCAGCACCTCCCGGGATACGCAGTATTTT. This sequence encodes CASSTSRDTQYF.

This sequence joins TRBV12-5 and TRBJ1-6; 7 nucleotides match TRBD1. CDR1 and CDR2 from the germline V gene are LGHNT and FRNRAP. The V and J ends lost 5 bases and 16 bases, in that order; junction bases with no gene match: 8. The CDR3 is 12 amino acids. CDR3 region: CASGADRDSLHF. CDR3 sequence (DNA): TGTGCTAGTGGTGCAGACCGGGACAGTCTCCACTTT.

This chain links TRBV5-4 with TRBJ2-4; tentative D call: TRBD1 (6 bases). Germline V gene lookup returns CDR1 SGHNT and CDR2 YYREEE (reference sequence). The germline V and J ends were trimmed by 4 bases and 2 bases, with 13 bases remaining between them. The CDR3 consists of 15 residues. CDR3 sequence reads: CASSPWGRSKNIQYF. In DNA, the CDR3 is TGTGCCAGCAGCCCATGGGGGCGTTCCAAAAACATTCAGTACTTC.

This chain uses TRBV15 with TRBJ2-7; perhaps TRBD2 as D (6 bases). V was pared by 1 base and J by 2 bases, with 18 bases between. The CDR3 totals 17 residues. The germline V gene encodes CDR1 LNHNV and CDR2 YYDKDF (reference sequence). CDR3 coding DNA: TGTGCCACCAGCAGAGGCTCCGATGGACTAAAAGCCTACGAGCAGTACTTC. Translation gives CATSRGSDGLKAYEQYF.

The chain's CDR3 is CASTPDGGGYGYTF. CDR3 coding DNA: TGTGCCAGCACTCCCGACGGTGGGGGCTATGGCTACACCTTC. This chain connects TRBV6-5 to TRBJ1-2; D is possibly TRBD1 (5 bases). Germline V CDR1 and CDR2: MNHEY, SVGAGI. CDR3 length equals 14 residues. V was pared by 7 bases and J by 4 bases, with 16 bases between.

This clone was detected only a few times. The chain is built from TRBV7-2 and TRBJ2-7; TRBD2 aligns across 10 bases. From germline, CDR1 is SGHTA and CDR2 FQGNSA. The CDR3 is made up of 18 amino acids. After removal of 0 bases from V and 6 bases from J, the junction contained 14 bases not matched to a gene. The CDR3 is CASSLAPSGSSGSGEQYF. The CDR3 region has the DNA TGTGCCAGCAGCTTAGCCCCTAGCGGGAGTAGTGGGTCAGGCGAGCAGTACTTC.

This chain joins TRBV5-1 and TRBJ1-6; 8 positions agree with TRBD1. The CDR3 length is 15 residues. J lost 7 bases, V lost 4 bases, and 7 bases had no gene match. CDR1 SGHRS and CDR2 YFSETQ come from the germline V gene. The CDR3 region has the DNA TGCGCCAGCAGCCCGGCAGGACAGGGAAATTCACCCCTCCACTTT. Protein product: CASSPAGQGNSPLHF.

V is TRBV28 and J is TRBJ2-7; D unresolved. The ends were cut back, 3 bases at V and 3 bases at J, with 9 bases in the middle. The germline CDR1 and CDR2 sequences are MDHEN and SYDVKM. This CDR3 has 13 residues. CDR3 nucleotide sequence: TGTGCCAGCAGTTTGGGCACTGTCTACGAGCAGTACTTC. It translates to CASSLGTVYEQYF. The full variable domain, in which reference TRBV28 and TRBJ2-7 provide the parts outside the CDR3, is DVKVTQSSRYLVKRTGEKVFLECVQDMDHENMFWYRQDPGLGLRLIYFSYDVKMKEKGDIPEGYSVSREKKERFSLILESASTNQTSMYLCASSLGTVYEQYFGPGTRLTVT.

This clone was observed a few times. The chain recombines TRBV19 with TRBJ2-7, with D hard to call. The CDR3 loop spans 15 amino acids. The V end lost 4 bases, the J end lost 4 bases, and 17 bases lay between the germline ends. Germline CDR1 LNHDA, CDR2 SQIVND (reference sequence). CDR3 in amino acids: CASSKQRTMVYEQYF. Here the CDR3 DNA reads TGTGCCAGTAGTAAACAGCGTACAATGGTTTACGAGCAGTACTTC.

V is TRBV7-8 and J is TRBJ1-1, with D possibly being TRBD1 (6 bases). Looked up from germline, CDR1 is SGHVS and CDR2 is FQNEAQ. The CDR3 runs to 15 residues. Trimming removed 4 bases at V and 4 bases at J, with 16 bases between. The CDR3 DNA follows: TGTGCCAGCAGCTCTATCACAGGGCACGTCACTGAAGCTTTCTTT. As protein: CASSSITGHVTEAFF.

This chain uses TRBV13 with TRBJ1-2; D perhaps matches TRBD1 (5 bases). V shed 2 bases and J shed 6 bases, with 16 bases lying between them. The CDR3 has 15 amino acids. The germline V gene encodes CDR1 PRHDT and CDR2 FYEKMQ (reference sequence). The CDR3 reads CASSLWGVKNDGYTF. Written as DNA, the CDR3 is TGTGCCAGCAGCTTATGGGGGGTAAAGAATGATGGCTACACCTTC.

This chain uses TRBV28 with TRBJ2-7, with D maybe TRBD1 (6 bases). The ends were cut back, 1 base at V and 2 bases at J, with 12 bases in the middle. The length of the CDR3 is 15 residues. Germline-derived CDR1 and CDR2 are MDHEN and SYDVKM. CDR3 DNA sequence: TGTGCCAGCAGTTTATCTCCGGACAGAACCTACGAGCAGTACTTC. Amino acid sequence: CASSLSPDRTYEQYF.

The rearrangement joins TRBV5-4 to TRBJ1-2; TRBD1 matches 7 bases. CDR3 length equals 16 residues. Germline CDR1 SGHNT, CDR2 YYREEE (reference sequence). V was pared by 4 bases and J by 4 bases, with 13 bases of the junction left unmatched. The CDR3 bases are TGTGCCAGCAGCCTTGGGGGGCGACAGGGAAGCTATGGCTACACCTTC. This encodes CASSLGGRQGSYGYTF.

V is TRBV5-4 and J is TRBJ2-5; 7 bases are a match to TRBD1. J was trimmed by 4 bases and V by 0 bases; bases with no gene match: 6. Looked up from germline, CDR1 is SGHNT and CDR2 is YYREEE (reference sequence). The CDR3 runs 15 residues. CDR3: CASSLVGDRGETQYF. CDR3 nucleotide sequence: TGTGCCAGCAGCTTGGTAGGGGACAGAGGAGAGACCCAGTACTTC.

This chain links TRBV11-2 with TRBJ2-6; D is perhaps TRBD2 (5 bases). This CDR3 spans 18 amino acids. Per germline, CDR1 SGHAT and CDR2 FQNNGV. Trimming shortened V by 4 bases and J by 0 bases, and 16 bases separated the two germline ends. CDR3: CASSSRGLPTSGANVLTF. The CDR3 DNA follows: TGTGCCAGCAGCTCCCGAGGACTTCCCACCTCTGGGGCCAACGTCCTGACTTTC.

The chain uses TRBV19 and TRBJ1-1; TRBD1 is a possible D gene (5 bases). This CDR3 spans 15 amino acids. Germline V lookup: CDR1 LNHDA, CDR2 SQIVND (reference sequence). V was pared by 10 bases and J by 0 bases, with 18 bases between. The DNA of the CDR3 is TGTGCCACGCACGAGCGGGGCGGGATGAACACTGAAGCTTTCTTT. Its translation: CATHERGGMNTEAFF. The whole variable domain, remainder taken from reference TRBV19 and TRBJ1-1, is DGGITQSPKYLFRKEGQNVTLSCEQNLNHDAMYWYRQDPGQGLRLIYYSQIVNDFQKGDIAEGYSVSREKKESFPLTVTSAQKNPTAFYLCATHERGGMNTEAFFGQGTRLTVV.

The V and J genes are TRBV10-3 and TRBJ1-5; 7 bases match TRBD1. Trimming cost V 8 bases and J 2 bases; bases outside gene matches: 6. The germline V gene has CDR1 ENHRY and CDR2 SYGVKD. The CDR3 runs 14 residues. CDR3 in amino acids: CAISGQGGNQPQHF. Written as DNA, the CDR3 is TGTGCCATCTCGGGTCAGGGGGGCAATCAGCCCCAGCATTTT.

This clone was detected a few times. The chain employs TRBV7-2 and TRBJ2-1; the D gene is possibly TRBD2 (5 bases). The germline CDR1 and CDR2 sequences are SGHTA and FQGNSA. Trimming took 3 bases from V and 6 from J, leaving 9 bases between them. The CDR3 is 13 amino acids. CDR3 in amino acids: CASSFAGVNEQFF. The CDR3 DNA follows: TGTGCCAGCAGCTTTGCGGGCGTCAATGAGCAGTTCTTC.

V usage is TRBV28 and J usage is TRBJ1-1; maybe TRBD1 (5 bases). The ends were cut back, 5 bases at V and 6 bases at J, with 19 bases in the middle. The CDR3 totals 15 residues. Germline V gene data show CDR1 as MDHEN and CDR2 as SYDVKM. The chain's CDR3 is CASSAPGRSLSEAFF. In DNA, the CDR3 is TGTGCCAGCAGTGCCCCAGGGAGATCTTTATCTGAAGCTTTCTTT.